This T cell receptor beta chain was sequenced in a study of blood T cell repertoires in COVID-19. The CDR3 loop spans 17 amino acids. The germline V gene encodes CDR1 LGHNT and CDR2 FRNRAP. V lost 2 bases and J lost 4; bases outside the gene matches: 11. The table came from immunoSEQ multiplex PCR; TCRdb's copy has only in-frame clones and leaves some out. Among 100,000 to 150,000 clones listed, nearly 70% were seen once. V gene TRBV12-5 combines with J gene TRBJ2-5, with 9 bases matching TRBD1. This receptor was taken from a woman in her seventies with acute or convalescent COVID-19. The specimen was peripheral blood. The CDR3 spells CASGLPGSGTGSETQYF. CDR3 DNA sequence: TGTGCTAGTGGTTTGCCGGGGAGCGGGACAGGGTCAGAGACCCAGTACTTC.